This T cell receptor (beta chain) was identified during a study of post-analysis software for immune sequencing data. In the study overall: Patients with relapsing-remitting, secondary progressive and progressive-relapsing multiple sclerosis courses were all represented. General observations from the study: The normalized Chao1 diversity of multiple sclerosis patients was significantly lower than that of controls. Patients showed TRBV5-6, TRBV5-1 and TRBV20-1 among a handful of TRBV segments more frequent than in controls.

This clonotype showed up just a few times. Its antigen remains unidentified. Researchers reported that TCR beta cDNA libraries carried unique molecular identifiers. TCRdb reprocessed the PCR reads via MiXCR and lists one record per CDR3 protein. This table has roughly 800,000 distinct CDR3 sequences, roughly 58% appearing once. Germline V gene lookup returns CDR1 SGHVS and CDR2 FQNEAQ. The V and J ends lost 5 bases and 6 bases, in that order; junction bases with no gene match: 4. There are 14 residues in the CDR3. What was sequenced was blood. The TCR originated in a girl between 5 and 17 years old with multiple sclerosis. J is TRBJ1-5 and V is TRBV7-8; 10 bases are shared with TRBD1. The CDR3 loop reads CASSDRTGGQPQHF. In DNA, the CDR3 is TGTGCCAGCAGCGACCGGACAGGGGGTCAGCCCCAGCATTTT.